The 12 T cell receptor beta chains in this list originate from one sample, sequenced in a study of blood T cell repertoires in COVID-19. Method: immunoSEQ multiplex PCR; TCRdb's copy keeps in-frame clones and lacks some. The sample consists of approximately 170,000 clones, approximately 87% of them appearing once. Sequenced: PBMCs or T cells enriched from blood (not recorded which). The receptors were gathered from a woman aged 45-59 years who had recovered from COVID-19.

The rearrangement links TRBV3-1 (or the pseudogene TRBV3-2) to TRBJ1-5, with D uncertain. V shed 1 base and J shed 9 bases, with 13 bases lying between them. The CDR3 is 14 residues long. CDR1 LGHDT and CDR2 YNNKEL come from the germline V gene (reference sequence). This CDR3 reads CASSQGPTAGPQHF. In DNA form, the CDR3 reads TGTGCCAGCAGCCAAGGCCCAACCGCGGGGCCCCAGCATTTT.

The chain employs TRBV6-5 and TRBJ2-1; weak D call: TRBD1 (6 bases). The CDR3 is 14 amino acids. Trimming removed 6 bases from V and 4 bases from J, with 13 bases in between. In germline, CDR1 is MNHEY, CDR2 SVGAGI. The CDR3 DNA is TGTGCCAGCAGGCCTGGGACAAGTTACAATGAGCAGTTCTTC. Protein: CASRPGTSYNEQFF.

In this sample, this clone turned up a few times. This chain joins TRBV3-1 (or the pseudogene TRBV3-2) and TRBJ1-2; D might be TRBD1 (6 bases). This CDR3 has 14 residues. The V end lost 4 bases, the J end lost 6 bases, and 15 bases lay between the germline ends. Germline loops: CDR1 LGHDT, CDR2 YNNKEL (reference sequence). In DNA form, the CDR3 reads TGTGCCAGCAGCCTCCTCCGGGACACCAATGGCTACACCTTC. Its translation is CASSLLRDTNGYTF.

J is TRBJ2-3 and V is TRBV5-4, with 9 positions matching TRBD2. V shed 2 bases and J 6 bases; nucleotides not matched to a gene: 7. CDR3 length: 15 residues. Germline V CDR1 and CDR2: SGHNT, YYREEE (reference sequence). The CDR3, as DNA: TGTGCCAGCAGCTTCTGGCTAGCGGGGTCTGATACGCAGTATTTT. As protein: CASSFWLAGSDTQYF. The whole variable domain, remainder taken from reference TRBV5-4 and TRBJ2-3, is ETGVTQSPTHLIKTRGQQVTLRCSSQSGHNTVSWYQQALGQGPQFIFQYYREEENGRGNFPPRFSGLQFPNYSSELNVNALELDDSALYLCASSFWLAGSDTQYFGPGTRLTVL.

V is TRBV6-2 or TRBV6-3 and J is TRBJ1-2; 9 nucleotides align to TRBD1. This CDR3 has 14 amino acids. With 6 bases clipped from V and 8 bases from J, the junction kept 10 bases outside the gene matches. Germline values: CDR1 MNHEY, CDR2 SVGEGT. The CDR3 protein is CASSRTGAATGYTF. DNA for the CDR3: TGTGCCAGCAGCCGGACAGGGGCCGCGACGGGCTACACCTTC.

This clone showed up just once. The chain couples TRBV3-1 (or the pseudogene TRBV3-2) to TRBJ2-1; TRBD2 is a possible D gene (6 bases). Germline V gene sequence: CDR1 LGHDT, CDR2 YNNKEL (reference sequence). Between the trimmed V and J ends, which lost 1 base and 0 bases, there was a span of 13 bases. The CDR3 loop spans 17 amino acids. The CDR3 loop reads CASSQAPGTLSYNEQFF. The CDR3 DNA is TGTGCCAGCAGCCAAGCCCCCGGGACTCTCTCCTACAATGAGCAGTTCTTC.

V gene TRBV5-1 combines with J gene TRBJ2-1; TRBD2 matches at 12 bases. The CDR3 covers 16 residues. The germline gives CDR1 SGHRS, CDR2 YFSETQ. V trimming: 3 bases; J trimming: 7 bases; junction bases outside the gene matches: 8. CDR3 in amino acids: CASSSNPSGGVNEQFF. CDR3 sequence (DNA): TGCGCCAGCAGCTCGAACCCTAGCGGGGGGGTTAATGAGCAGTTCTTC.

The V gene is TRBV9, the J gene TRBJ1-2, with D unclear. V was pared by 4 bases and J by 3 bases, with 16 bases between. This CDR3 region has 15 residues. The V gene's germline CDR1 is SGDLS and CDR2 YYNGEE. This CDR3 is CASSSGEGDYYGYTF. The DNA of the CDR3 is TGTGCCAGCAGCTCCGGGGAAGGTGATTACTATGGCTACACCTTC.

V is TRBV19 and J is TRBJ2-1; D perhaps matches TRBD2 (5 bases). This CDR3 has 13 amino acids. Looked up from germline, CDR1 is LNHDA and CDR2 is SQIVND (reference sequence). The germline V and J ends were trimmed by 4 bases and 10 bases, with 14 bases remaining between them. The CDR3, as DNA: TGTGCCAGTAGTAAGCCGGGGAGTTGGGAGCAGTTCTTC. It codes for CASSKPGSWEQFF. The variable domain in full, with the rest retrieved from reference TRBV19 and TRBJ2-1, is DGGITQSPKYLFRKEGQNVTLSCEQNLNHDAMYWYRQDPGQGLRLIYYSQIVNDFQKGDIAEGYSVSREKKESFPLTVTSAQKNPTAFYLCASSKPGSWEQFFGPGTRLTVL.

The genes are TRBV12-3 or TRBV12-4 and TRBJ1-2; weak D call: TRBD1 (6 bases). The CDR3 length is 13 residues. Trimming took 5 bases from V and 6 from J, leaving 13 bases between them. In DNA form, the CDR3 reads TGTGCCAGCAGTCCAAACAGGGTGGATGGCTACACCTTC. As protein: CASSPNRVDGYTF.

The V and J genes are TRBV30 and TRBJ1-6; 8 bases fit TRBD1. V was pared by 5 bases and J by 11 bases, with 8 bases of the junction left unmatched. Germline CDR1 GTSNPN, CDR2 SVGIG (reference sequence). This CDR3 spans 13 amino acids. The CDR3 coding sequence is TGTGCCTGGGACGGGACAGGCCAGGCACCCCTCCACTTT. It is translated as CAWDGTGQAPLHF. Full variable domain (remainder filled in from reference TRBV30 and TRBJ1-6): SQTIHQWPATLVQPVGSPLSLECTVEGTSNPNLYWYRQAAGRGLQLLFYSVGIGQISSEVPQNLSASRPQDRQFILSSKKLLLSDSGFYLCAWDGTGQAPLHFGNGTRLTVT.

The chain has TRBV4-1 and TRBJ2-5; D is uncertain. The germline gives CDR1 MGHRA, CDR2 YSYEKL. With 3 bases removed from V and 4 bases from J, the gap between germline ends came to 15 bases. The CDR3 consists of 15 residues. CDR3 nucleotide sequence: TGCGCCAGCAGCCACAACGTCCAGGATCGAGAGACCCAGTACTTC. Encoded protein: CASSHNVQDRETQYF.